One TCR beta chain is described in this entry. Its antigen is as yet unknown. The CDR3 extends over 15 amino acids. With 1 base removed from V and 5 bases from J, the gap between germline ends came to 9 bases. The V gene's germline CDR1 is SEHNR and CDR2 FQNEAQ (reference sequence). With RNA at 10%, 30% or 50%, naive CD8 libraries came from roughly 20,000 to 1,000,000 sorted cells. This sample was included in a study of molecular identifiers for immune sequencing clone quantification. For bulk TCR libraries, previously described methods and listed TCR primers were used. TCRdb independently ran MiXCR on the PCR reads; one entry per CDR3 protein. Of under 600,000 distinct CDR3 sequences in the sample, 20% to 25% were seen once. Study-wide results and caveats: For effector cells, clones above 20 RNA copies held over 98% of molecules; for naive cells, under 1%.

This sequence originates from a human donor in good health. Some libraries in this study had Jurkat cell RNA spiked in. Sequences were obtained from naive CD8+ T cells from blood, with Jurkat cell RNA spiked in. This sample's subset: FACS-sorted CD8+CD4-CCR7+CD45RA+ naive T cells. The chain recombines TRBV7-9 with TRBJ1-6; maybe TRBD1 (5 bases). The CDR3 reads CASSLVGGDNSPLHF. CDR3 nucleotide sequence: TGTGCCAGCAGCTTAGTGGGGGGGGATAATTCACCCCTCCACTTT. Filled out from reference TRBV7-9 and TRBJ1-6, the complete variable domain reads DTGVSQNPRHKITKRGQNVTFRCDPISEHNRLYWYRQTLGQGPEFLTYFQNEAQLEKSRLLSDRFSAERPKGSFSTLEIQRTEQGDSAMYLCASSLVGGDNSPLHFGNGTRLTVT.